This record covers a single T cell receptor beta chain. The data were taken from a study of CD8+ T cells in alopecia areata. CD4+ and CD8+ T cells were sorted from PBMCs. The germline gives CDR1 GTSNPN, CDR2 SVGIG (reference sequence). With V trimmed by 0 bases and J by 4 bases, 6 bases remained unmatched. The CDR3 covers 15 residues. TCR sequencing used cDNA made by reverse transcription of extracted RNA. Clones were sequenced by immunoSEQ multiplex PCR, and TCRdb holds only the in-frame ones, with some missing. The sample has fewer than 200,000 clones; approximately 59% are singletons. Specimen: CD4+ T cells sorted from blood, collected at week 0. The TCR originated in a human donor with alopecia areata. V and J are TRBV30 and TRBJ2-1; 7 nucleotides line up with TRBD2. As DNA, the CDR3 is TGTGCCTGGAGTGTAATTCTAGCGGTTTACAATGAGCAGTTCTTC. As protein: CAWSVILAVYNEQFF.